This TCR beta chain was retrieved from a study of T cell repertoires in cytomegalovirus infection. Whole-study context: Matching HLA type and CMV infection were both indicated by public TCR beta signatures. Study-wide findings and caveats: HLA-C-restricted, CMV-specific TCR beta clonotypes were dominant ex vivo.

In its sample, this clonotype is large. The antigen is unknown. The CDR3 totals 13 residues. CDR1 is SGHDT, CDR2 YYEEEE, per germline. Deletions cut 0 bases from V and 8 bases from J, with 9 bases between. TCRdb itself ran the reads through MiXCR, one entry per CDR3 protein. The sample yields about 500,000 distinct CDR3 sequences, around 35% seen once. Specimen: cultured PBMCs, collected from culture after CMV antigen stimulation. This receptor was identified in a human donor in good health (CMV status not recorded). Some clones in this sample may be carry-over from other donors' samples. The gene calls are TRBV5-6 and TRBJ2-1, with unresolved D. In DNA, the CDR3 is TGTGCCAGCAGCTTGGTCCGAGGCGATGAGCAGTTCTTC. This codes for CASSLVRGDEQFF. Filled out from reference TRBV5-6 and TRBJ2-1, the complete variable domain reads DAGVTQSPTHLIKTRGQQVTLRCSPKSGHDTVSWYQQALGQGPQFIFQYYEEEERQRGNFPDRFSGHQFPNYSSELNVNALLLGDSALYLCASSLVRGDEQFFGPGTRLTVL.